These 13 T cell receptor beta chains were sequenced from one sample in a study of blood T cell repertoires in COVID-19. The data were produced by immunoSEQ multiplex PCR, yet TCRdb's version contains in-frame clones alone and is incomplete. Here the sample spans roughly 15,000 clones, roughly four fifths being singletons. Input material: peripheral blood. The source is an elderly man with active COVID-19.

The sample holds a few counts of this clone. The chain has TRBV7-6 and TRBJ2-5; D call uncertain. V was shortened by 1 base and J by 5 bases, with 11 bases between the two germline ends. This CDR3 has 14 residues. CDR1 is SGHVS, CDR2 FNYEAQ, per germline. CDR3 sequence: CASSLGSFGETQYF. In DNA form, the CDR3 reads TGTGCCAGCAGCTTAGGCTCGTTCGGGGAGACCCAGTACTTC.

Written as DNA, the CDR3 is TGTGCCAGTAGTCCGACACGGACAGCTTATAATTCACCCCTCCACTTT. Translated, it gives CASSPTRTAYNSPLHF. The chain recombines TRBV19 with TRBJ1-6; tentative D call: TRBD1 (6 bases). This CDR3 region has 16 residues. Germline CDR1 and CDR2: LNHDA and SQIVND (reference sequence). Trimming shortened V by 5 bases and J by 4 bases, and 15 bases separated the two germline ends.

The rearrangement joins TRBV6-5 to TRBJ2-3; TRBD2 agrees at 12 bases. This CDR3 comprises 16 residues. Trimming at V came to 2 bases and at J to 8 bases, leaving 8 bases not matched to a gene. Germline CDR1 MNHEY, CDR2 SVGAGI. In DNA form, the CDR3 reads TGTGCCAGCAGTTACCAGACTAGCGGGAGAGGCGGTACGCAGTATTTT. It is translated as CASSYQTSGRGGTQYF.

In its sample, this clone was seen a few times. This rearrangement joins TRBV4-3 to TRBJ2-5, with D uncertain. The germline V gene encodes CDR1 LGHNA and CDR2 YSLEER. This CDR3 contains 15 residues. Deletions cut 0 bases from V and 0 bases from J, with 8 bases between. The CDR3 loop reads CASSQDPRDQETQYF. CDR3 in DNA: TGCGCCAGCAGCCAAGATCCACGGGACCAAGAGACCCAGTACTTC.

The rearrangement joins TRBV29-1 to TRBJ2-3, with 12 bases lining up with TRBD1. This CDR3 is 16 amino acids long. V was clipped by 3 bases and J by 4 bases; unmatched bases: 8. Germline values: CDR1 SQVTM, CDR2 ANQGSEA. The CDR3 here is CSVDPGDRGQADTQYF. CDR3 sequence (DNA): TGCAGCGTTGATCCCGGGGACAGGGGGCAGGCAGATACGCAGTATTTT.

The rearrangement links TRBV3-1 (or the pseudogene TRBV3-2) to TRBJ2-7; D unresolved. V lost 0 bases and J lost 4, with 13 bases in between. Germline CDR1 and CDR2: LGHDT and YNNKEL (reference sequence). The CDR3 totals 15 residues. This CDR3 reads CASSQERAPNYEQYF. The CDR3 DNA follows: TGTGCCAGCAGCCAAGAGCGTGCGCCCAATTACGAGCAGTACTTC.

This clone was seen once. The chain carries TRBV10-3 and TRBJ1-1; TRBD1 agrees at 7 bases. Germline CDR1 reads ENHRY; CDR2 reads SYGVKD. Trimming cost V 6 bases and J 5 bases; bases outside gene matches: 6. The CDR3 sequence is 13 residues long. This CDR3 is CAIRRGQETEAFF. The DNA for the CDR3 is TGTGCCATCAGGAGGGGGCAAGAAACTGAAGCTTTCTTT.

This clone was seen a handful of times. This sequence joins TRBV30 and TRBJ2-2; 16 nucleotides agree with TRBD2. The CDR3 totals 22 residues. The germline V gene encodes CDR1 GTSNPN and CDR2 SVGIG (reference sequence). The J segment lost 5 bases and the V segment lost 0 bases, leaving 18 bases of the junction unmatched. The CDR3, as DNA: TGTGCCTGGAGTGTACCGGGGACTAGCGGGAGGGCCACCCGACCCGGGACCGGGGAGCTGTTTTTT. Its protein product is CAWSVPGTSGRATRPGTGELFF.

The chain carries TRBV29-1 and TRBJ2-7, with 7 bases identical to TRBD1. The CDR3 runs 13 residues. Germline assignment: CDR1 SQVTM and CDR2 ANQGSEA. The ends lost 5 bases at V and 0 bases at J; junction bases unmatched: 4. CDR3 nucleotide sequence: TGCAGCGTTAAACAGGGGCCCTCCTACGAGCAGTACTTC. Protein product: CSVKQGPSYEQYF.

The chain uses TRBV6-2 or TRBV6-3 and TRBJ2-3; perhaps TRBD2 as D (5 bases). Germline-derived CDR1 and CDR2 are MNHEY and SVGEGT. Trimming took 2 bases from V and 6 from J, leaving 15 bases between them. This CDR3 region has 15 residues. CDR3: CASSYDEGPNDTQYF. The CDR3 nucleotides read TGTGCCAGCAGTTACGATGAGGGCCCAAATGATACGCAGTATTTT.

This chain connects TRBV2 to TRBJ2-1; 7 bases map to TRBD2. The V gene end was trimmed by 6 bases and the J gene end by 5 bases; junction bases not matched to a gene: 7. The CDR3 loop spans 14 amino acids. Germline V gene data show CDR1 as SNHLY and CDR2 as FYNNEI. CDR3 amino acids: CASRRLASHNEQFF. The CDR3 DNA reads TGTGCCAGCAGGAGACTAGCCAGCCACAATGAGCAGTTCTTC.

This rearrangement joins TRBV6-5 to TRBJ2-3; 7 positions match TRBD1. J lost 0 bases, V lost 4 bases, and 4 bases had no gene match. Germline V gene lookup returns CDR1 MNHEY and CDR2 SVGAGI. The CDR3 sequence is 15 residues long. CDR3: CASSFRGTSTDTQYF. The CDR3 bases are TGTGCCAGCAGTTTCAGGGGGACGAGCACAGATACGCAGTATTTT.

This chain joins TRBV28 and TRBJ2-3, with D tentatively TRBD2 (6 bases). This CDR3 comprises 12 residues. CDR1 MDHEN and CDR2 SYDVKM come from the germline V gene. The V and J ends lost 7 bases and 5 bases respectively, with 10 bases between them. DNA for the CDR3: TGTGCCAGCACTCATAGCGGAGATACGCAGTATTTT. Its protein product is CASTHSGDTQYF.